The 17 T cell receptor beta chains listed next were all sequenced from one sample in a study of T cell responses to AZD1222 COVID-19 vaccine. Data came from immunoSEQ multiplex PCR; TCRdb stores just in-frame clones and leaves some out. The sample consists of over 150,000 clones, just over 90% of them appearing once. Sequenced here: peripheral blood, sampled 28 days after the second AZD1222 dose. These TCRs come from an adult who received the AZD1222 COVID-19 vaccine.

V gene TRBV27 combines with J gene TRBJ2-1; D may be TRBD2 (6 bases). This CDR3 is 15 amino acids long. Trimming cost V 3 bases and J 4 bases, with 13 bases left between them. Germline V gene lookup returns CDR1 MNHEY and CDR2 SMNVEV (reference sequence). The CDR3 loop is CASSLRGSSYNEQFF. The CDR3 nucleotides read TGTGCCAGCAGTTTGCGGGGATCTTCATACAATGAGCAGTTCTTC.

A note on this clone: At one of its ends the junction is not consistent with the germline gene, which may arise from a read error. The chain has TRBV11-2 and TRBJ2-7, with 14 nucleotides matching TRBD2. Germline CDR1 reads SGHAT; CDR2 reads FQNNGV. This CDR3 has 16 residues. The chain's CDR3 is CASSSLRGLAGAISDF. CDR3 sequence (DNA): TGTGCCAGCAGCTCCCTCCGGGGACTAGCGGGAGCGATATCGGACTTC.

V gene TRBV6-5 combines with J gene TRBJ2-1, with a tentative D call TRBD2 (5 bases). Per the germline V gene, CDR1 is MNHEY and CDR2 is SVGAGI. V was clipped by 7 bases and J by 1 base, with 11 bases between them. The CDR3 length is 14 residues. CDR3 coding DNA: TGTGCCAGCACCCCCGAGGGTTCCTACAATGAGCAGTTCTTC. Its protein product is CASTPEGSYNEQFF.

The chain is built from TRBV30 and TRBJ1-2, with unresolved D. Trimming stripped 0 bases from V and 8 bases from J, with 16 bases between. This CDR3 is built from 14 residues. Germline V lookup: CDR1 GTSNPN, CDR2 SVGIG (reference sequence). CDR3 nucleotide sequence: TGTGCCTGGAGTGTATTTGGAGGGAGGAAAGGCTACACCTTC. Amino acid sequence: CAWSVFGGRKGYTF.

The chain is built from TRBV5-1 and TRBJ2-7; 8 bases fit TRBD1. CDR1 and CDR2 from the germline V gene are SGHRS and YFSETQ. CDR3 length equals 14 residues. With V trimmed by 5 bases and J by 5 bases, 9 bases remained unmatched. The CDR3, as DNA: TGCGCCAGCAGTCTGACAGGGGCCGGCGACGAGCAGTACTTC. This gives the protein CASSLTGAGDEQYF.

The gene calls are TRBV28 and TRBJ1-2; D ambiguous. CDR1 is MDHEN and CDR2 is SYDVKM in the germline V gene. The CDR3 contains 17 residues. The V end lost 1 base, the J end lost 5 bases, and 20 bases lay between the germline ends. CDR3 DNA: TGTGCCAGCAGTTTATTATCGGCAGCTGGAGTGGGGTATGGCTACACCTTC. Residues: CASSLLSAAGVGYGYTF.

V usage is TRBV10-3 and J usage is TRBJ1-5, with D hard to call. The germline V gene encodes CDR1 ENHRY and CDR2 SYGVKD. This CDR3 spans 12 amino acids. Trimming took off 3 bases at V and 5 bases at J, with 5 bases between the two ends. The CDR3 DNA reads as TGTGCCATCAGTGATAGAGATCAGCCCCAGCATTTT. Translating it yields CAISDRDQPQHF.

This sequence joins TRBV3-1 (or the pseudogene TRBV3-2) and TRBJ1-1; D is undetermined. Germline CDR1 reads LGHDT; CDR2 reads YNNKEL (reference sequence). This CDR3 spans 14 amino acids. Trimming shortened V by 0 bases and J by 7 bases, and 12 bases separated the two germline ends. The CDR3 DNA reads TGTGCCAGCAGCCAAGATTATGAACCGCTTGAAGCTTTCTTT. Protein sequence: CASSQDYEPLEAFF.

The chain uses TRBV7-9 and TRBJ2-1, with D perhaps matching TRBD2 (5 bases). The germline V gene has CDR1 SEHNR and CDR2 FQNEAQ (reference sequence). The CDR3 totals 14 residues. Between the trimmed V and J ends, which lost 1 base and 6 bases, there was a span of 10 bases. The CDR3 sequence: CASSLDGGGNEQFF. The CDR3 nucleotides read TGTGCCAGCAGCTTAGATGGCGGAGGCAATGAGCAGTTCTTC.

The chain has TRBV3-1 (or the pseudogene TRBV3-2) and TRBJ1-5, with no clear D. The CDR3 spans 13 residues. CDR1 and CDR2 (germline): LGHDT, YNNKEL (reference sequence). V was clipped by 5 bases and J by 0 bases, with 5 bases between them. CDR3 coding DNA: TGTGCCAGCAGCTCAGATAGCAATCAGCCCCAGCATTTT. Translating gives CASSSDSNQPQHF.

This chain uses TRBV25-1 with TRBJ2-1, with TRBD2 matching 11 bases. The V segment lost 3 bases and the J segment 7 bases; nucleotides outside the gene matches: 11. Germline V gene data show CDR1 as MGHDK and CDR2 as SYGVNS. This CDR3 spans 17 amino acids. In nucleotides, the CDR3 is TGTGCCAGCAGTGATAGCGAACTAGCGGGAGTCGCGAATGAGCAGTTCTTC. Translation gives CASSDSELAGVANEQFF.

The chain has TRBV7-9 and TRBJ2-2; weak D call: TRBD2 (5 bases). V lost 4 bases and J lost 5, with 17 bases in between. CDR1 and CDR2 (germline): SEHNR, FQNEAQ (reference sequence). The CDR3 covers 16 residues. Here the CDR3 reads CASSSRQADQTGELFF. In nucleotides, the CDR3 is TGTGCCAGCAGCTCCCGCCAAGCGGATCAAACCGGGGAGCTGTTTTTT.

CDR3: CAGVAGLMDGYTF. DNA of the CDR3: TGTGCAGGGGTGGCTGGGTTGATGGATGGCTACACCTTC. The chain recombines TRBV21-1 with TRBJ1-2; the tabulated D call, TRBD1, remains unverified against the DNA. TRBV21-1 is classified as a pseudogene. The CDR3 spans 13 residues.

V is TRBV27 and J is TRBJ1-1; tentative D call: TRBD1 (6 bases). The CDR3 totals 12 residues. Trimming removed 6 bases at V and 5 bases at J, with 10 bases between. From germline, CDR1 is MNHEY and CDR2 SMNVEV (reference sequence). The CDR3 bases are TGTGCCAGCAGACAGGGAGGGACTGAAGCTTTCTTT. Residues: CASRQGGTEAFF.

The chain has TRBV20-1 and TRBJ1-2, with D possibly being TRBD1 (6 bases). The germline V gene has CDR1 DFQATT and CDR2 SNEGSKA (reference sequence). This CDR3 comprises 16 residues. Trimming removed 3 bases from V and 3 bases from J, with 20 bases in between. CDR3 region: CSASVAFGQKDYGYTF. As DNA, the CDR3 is TGCAGTGCTAGTGTTGCCTTCGGACAGAAGGACTATGGCTACACCTTC.

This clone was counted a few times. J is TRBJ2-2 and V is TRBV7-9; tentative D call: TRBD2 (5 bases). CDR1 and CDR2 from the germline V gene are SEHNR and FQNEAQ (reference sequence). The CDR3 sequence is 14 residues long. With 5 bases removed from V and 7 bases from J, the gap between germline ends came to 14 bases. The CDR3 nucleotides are TGTGCCAGCAGCCGGCCAGGAGGAAGCGGGGAGCTGTTTTTT. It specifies CASSRPGGSGELFF.

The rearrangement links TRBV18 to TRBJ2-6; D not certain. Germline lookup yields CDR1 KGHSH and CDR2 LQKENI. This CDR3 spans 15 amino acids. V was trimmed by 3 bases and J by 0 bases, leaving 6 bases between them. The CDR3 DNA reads TGTGCCAGCTCACCTCCCAGCTCTGGGGCCAACGTCCTGACTTTC. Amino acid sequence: CASSPPSSGANVLTF.